The T cell receptor (beta chain) described here comes from a study of blood T cell repertoires in COVID-19. As for the study in general: Nucleic acid was either cDNA or gDNA, and it came from T cells, B-cell-depleted T cells, or PBMCs.

The table came from immunoSEQ multiplex PCR; TCRdb's copy has only in-frame clones and leaves some out. The sample shows about 280,000 clones, around 83% of them seen only once. CDR1 is SGHTA, CDR2 FQGTGA, per germline. There are 14 residues in the CDR3. V dropped 5 bases and J dropped 9; count of bases not matched to a gene: 6. Sample: PBMCs or T cells enriched from blood (not recorded which). V usage is TRBV7-3 and J usage is TRBJ1-6; 8 bases fit TRBD1. The TCR comes from a man aged 40-49 years who had been exposed to COVID-19. CDR3 in DNA: TGTGCCAGCAGCCCGGGGACAGGAGCTTCACCCCTCCACTTT. Amino acid sequence: CASSPGTGASPLHF.